This T cell receptor (beta chain) was retrieved from a study of T cells after yellow fever vaccination. Broader study findings: It was the secondary response that reached its peak faster, day 5 versus 15, but it was weaker.

Germline CDR1 and CDR2: SGHRS and YFSETQ. Losses at the gene ends were 3 bases for V and 5 bases for J; bases not matched to a gene: 4. CDR3 length: 13 amino acids. This clonotype was detected many times. What it binds is unknown. The authors made TCR cDNA by 5'RACE template switching, adding a universal primer site and UMIs. TCRdb re-called the 5' RACE reads through MiXCR, storing one row per CDR3 protein. The sample lists approximately 330,000 distinct CDR3 sequences, 4.1% occurring once. J is TRBJ2-5 and V is TRBV5-1; TRBD1 matches 7 bases. The receptor was isolated from a man younger than 30 who received the YFV17D yellow fever vaccine. This sample comprised PBMCs, obtained 5 days after the yellow fever booster vaccination. The CDR3 DNA follows: TGCGCCAGCAGCTCGACAGGGCCGGAGACCCAGTACTTC. Amino acid sequence: CASSSTGPETQYF.